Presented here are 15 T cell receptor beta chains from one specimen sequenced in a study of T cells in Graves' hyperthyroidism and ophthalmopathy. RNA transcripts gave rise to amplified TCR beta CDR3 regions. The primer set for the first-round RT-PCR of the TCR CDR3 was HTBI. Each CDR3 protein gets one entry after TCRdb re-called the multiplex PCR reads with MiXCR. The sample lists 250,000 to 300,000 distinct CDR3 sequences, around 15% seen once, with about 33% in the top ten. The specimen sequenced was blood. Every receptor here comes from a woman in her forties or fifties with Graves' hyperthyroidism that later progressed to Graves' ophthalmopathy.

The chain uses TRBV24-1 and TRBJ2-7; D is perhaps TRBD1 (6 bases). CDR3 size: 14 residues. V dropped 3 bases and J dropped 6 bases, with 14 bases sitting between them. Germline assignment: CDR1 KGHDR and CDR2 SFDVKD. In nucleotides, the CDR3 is TGTGCCACCAGTGATATGGGACAAGGGGGCGAGCAGTACTTC. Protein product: CATSDMGQGGEQYF.

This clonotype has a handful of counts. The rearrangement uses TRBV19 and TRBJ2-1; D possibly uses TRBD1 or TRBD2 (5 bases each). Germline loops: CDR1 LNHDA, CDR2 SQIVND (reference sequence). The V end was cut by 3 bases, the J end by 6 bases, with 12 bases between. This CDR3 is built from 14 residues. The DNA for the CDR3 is TGTGCCAGTAGTATCTTGGCAGGGACCAATGAGCAGTTCTTC. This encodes CASSILAGTNEQFF.

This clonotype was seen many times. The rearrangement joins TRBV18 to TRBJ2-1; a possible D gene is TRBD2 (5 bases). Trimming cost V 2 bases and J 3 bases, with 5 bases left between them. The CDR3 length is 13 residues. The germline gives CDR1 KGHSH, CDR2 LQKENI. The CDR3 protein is CASSPEGYNEQFF. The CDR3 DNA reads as TGTGCCAGCTCACCAGAGGGCTACAATGAGCAGTTCTTC.

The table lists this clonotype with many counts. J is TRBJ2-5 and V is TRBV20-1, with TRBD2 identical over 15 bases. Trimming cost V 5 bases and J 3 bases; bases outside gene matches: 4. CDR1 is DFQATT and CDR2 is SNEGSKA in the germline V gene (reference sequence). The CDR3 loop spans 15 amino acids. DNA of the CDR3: TGCAGTGCTGCCGGACTAGCGGGAGGGAAAGAGACCCAGTACTTC. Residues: CSAAGLAGGKETQYF.

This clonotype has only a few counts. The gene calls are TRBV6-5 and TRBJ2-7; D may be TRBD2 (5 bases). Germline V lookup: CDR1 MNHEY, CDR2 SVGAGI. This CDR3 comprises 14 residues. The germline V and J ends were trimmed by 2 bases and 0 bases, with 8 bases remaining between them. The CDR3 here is CASSYASFSYEQYF. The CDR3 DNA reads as TGTGCCAGCAGTTACGCTAGCTTCTCCTACGAGCAGTACTTC.

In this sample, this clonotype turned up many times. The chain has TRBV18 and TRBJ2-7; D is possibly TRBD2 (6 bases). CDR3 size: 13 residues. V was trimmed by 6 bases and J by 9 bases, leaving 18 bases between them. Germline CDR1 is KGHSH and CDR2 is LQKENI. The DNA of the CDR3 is TGTGCCAGCTCGGGACTGCTCACTGAGGGGCAGTACTTC. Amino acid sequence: CASSGLLTEGQYF.

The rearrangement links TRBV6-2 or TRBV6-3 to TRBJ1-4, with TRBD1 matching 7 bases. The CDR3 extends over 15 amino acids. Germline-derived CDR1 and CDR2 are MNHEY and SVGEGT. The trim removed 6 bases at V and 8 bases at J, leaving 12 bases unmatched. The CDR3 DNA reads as TGTGCCAGCAGCGGCGAAGGGGGCGCGAACGAAAAACTGTTTTTT. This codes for CASSGEGGANEKLFF.

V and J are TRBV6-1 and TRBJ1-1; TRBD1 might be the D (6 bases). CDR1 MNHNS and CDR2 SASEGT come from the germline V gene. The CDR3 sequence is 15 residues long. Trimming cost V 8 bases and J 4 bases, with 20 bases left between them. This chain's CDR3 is CASSPPTGLRTEAFF. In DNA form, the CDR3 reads TGTGCCAGCTCACCACCTACAGGGCTCCGCACTGAAGCTTTCTTT.

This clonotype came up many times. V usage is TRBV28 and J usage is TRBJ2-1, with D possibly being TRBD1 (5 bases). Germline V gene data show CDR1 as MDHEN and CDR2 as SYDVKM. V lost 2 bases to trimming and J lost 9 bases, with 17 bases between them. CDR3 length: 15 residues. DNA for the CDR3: TGTGCCAGCAGTTTAGGTTGGGGCCCGCGCGTTGAGCAGTTCTTC. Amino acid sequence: CASSLGWGPRVEQFF.

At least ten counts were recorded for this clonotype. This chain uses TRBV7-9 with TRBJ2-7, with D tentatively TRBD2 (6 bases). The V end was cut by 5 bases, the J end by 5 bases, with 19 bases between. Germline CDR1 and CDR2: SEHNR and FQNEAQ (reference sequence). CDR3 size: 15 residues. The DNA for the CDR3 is TGTGCCAGCAGCCCGGCCGTTTCGACTAGACACGAGCAGTACTTC. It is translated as CASSPAVSTRHEQYF.

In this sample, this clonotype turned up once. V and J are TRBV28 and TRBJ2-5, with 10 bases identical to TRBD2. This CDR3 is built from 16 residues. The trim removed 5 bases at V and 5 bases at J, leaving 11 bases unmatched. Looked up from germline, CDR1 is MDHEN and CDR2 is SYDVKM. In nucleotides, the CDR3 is TGTGCCAGCAGTAATGGGGCTAGCGGGAGTTTTGAGACCCAGTACTTC. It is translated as CASSNGASGSFETQYF.

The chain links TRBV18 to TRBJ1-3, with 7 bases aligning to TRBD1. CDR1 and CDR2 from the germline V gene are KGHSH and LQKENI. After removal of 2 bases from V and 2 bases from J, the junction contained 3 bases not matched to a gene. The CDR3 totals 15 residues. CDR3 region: CASSPTGDPGNTIYF. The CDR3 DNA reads TGTGCCAGCTCACCAACAGGGGACCCTGGAAACACCATATATTTT.

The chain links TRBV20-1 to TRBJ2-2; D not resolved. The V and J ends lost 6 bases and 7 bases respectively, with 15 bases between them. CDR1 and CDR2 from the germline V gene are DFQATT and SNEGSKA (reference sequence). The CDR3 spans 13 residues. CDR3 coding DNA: TGCAGTGCCGAACCTGAAGCTGACGGGGAGCTGTTTTTT. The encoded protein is CSAEPEADGELFF.

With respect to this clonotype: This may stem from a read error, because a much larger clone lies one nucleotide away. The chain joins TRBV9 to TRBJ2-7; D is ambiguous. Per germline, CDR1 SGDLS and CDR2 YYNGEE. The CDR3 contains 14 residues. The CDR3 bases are TGTGCCAGCGGCGTAGCTCTGGGTACCTACGAGCAGTACTTC. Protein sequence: CASGVALGTYEQYF.

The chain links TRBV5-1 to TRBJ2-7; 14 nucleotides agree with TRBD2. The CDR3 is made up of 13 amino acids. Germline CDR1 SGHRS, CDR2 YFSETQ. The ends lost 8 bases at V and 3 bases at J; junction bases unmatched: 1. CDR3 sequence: CASGLAGGYEQYF. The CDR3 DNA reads TGCGCCAGTGGACTAGCGGGAGGCTACGAGCAGTACTTC.